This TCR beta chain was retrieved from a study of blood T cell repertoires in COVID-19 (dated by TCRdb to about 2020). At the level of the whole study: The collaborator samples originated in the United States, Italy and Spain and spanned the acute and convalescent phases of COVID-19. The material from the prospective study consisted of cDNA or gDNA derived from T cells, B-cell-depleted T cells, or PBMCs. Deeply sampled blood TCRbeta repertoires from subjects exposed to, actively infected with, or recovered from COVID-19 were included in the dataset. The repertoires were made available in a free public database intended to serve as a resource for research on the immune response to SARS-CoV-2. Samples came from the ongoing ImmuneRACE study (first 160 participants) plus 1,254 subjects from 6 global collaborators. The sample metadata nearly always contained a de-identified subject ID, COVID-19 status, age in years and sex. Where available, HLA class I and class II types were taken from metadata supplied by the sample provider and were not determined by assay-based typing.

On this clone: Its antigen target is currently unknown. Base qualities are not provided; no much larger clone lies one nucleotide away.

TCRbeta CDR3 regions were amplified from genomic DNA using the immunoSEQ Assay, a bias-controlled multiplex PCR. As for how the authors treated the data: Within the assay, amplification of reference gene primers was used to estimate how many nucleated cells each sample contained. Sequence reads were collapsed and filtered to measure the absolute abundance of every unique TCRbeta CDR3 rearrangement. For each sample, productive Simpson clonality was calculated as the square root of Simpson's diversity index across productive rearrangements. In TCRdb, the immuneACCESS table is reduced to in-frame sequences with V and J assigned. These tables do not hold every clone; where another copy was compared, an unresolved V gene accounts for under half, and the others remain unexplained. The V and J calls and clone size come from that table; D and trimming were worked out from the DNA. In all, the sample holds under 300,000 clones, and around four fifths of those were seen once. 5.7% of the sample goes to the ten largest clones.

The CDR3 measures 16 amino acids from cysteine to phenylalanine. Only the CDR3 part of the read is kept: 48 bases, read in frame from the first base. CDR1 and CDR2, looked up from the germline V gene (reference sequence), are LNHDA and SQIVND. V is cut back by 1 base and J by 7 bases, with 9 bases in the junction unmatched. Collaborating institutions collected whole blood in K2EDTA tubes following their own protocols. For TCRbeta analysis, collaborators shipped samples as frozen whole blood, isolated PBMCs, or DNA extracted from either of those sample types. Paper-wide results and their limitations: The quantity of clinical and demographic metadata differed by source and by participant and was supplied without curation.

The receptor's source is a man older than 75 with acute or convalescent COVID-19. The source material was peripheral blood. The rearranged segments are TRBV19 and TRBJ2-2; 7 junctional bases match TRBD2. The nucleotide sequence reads TGTGCCAGTAGTATAGGAAGGGGAGGGTACGGCGGGGAGCTGTTTTTT. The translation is CASSIGRGGYGGELFF. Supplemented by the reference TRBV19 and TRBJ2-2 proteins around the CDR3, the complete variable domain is DGGITQSPKYLFRKEGQNVTLSCEQNLNHDAMYWYRQDPGQGLRLIYYSQIVNDFQKGDIAEGYSVSREKKESFPLTVTSAQKNPTAFYLCASSIGRGGYGGELFFGEGSRLTVL.